A selection of T cell receptor beta chains follows, all from one sample in a study of shared clonotypes between healthy human individuals. Only in-frame clones appear in the TCRdb table, and some are missing; sequencing was by immunoSEQ multiplex PCR. The data hold around 2,000,000 clones, with under 95% observed a single time. Sequencing was carried out using naive CD8+ T cells from PBMCs. The receptors here all came from a man between 18 and 35 years old in good health. Some clones in this sample may be carry-over from other donors' samples. Both conserved end residues are part of each CDR3. The D gene is left open where the match is weak. Clone size is stated in some rows and not others, as once, few, many or a class when expanded.

j_call d_call clone_size v_call cdr3_nt cdr3_aa
TRBJ2-1 . . TRBV11-3 TGTGCCAGCAGCTTAGAAGCGAGCTCCTACAATGAGCAGTTCTTC CASSLEASSYNEQFF
TRBJ2-7 TRBD2 . TRBV7-3 TGTGCCAGCAGCTCGCGGGAGTTATTTTACGAGCAGTACTTC CASSSRELFYEQYF
TRBJ1-5 TRBD1 once TRBV18 TGTGCCAGCTCAACAGGGACAGGTGGTAGCAATCAGCCCCAGCATTTT CASSTGTGGSNQPQHF
TRBJ1-2 . . TRBV6-1 TGTGCCAGCAGTTCAGGGAGTTGGTATGGCTACACCTTC CASSSGSWYGYTF
TRBJ1-6 . . TRBV27 TGTGCCAGCAGTTTTCGGGGTGGGTATAATTCACCCCTCCACTTT CASSFRGGYNSPLHF
TRBJ2-1 TRBD2 . TRBV11-1 TGTGCCAGCAGCTTTTCGACTAGCGGGAGAAACAATGAGCAGTTCTTC CASSFSTSGRNNEQFF
TRBJ2-1 . . TRBV15 TGTGCCACCAGCAGAGATGGGAGTGGGAGTGGTAATGAGCAGTTCTTC CATSRDGSGSGNEQFF
TRBJ2-3 . once TRBV6-6 TGTGCCAGCAGTACATGGGAGAGCAGCACAGATACGCAGTATTTT CASSTWESSTDTQYF
TRBJ2-6 . . TRBV29-1 TGCAGCGTTTACATACAAAGTCGGGCCAACGTCCTGACTTTC CSVYIQSRANVLTF
TRBJ1-5 . . TRBV9 TGTGCCAGCAGCGTCTATAGCAATCAGCCCCAGCATTTT CASSVYSNQPQHF
TRBJ1-4 TRBD1 few TRBV7-9 TGTGCCAGCAGCACCAGGGACAGCACTAATGAAAAACTGTTTTTT CASSTRDSTNEKLFF
TRBJ2-5 TRBD1 . TRBV5-4 TGTGCCAGCAGCTTTGGACAGGGGGATGCGGAGACCCAGTACTTC CASSFGQGDAETQYF
TRBJ1-5 . once TRBV7-9 TGTGCCAGCAGCTCCGGGACTCCTGCAGGCAATCAGCCCCAGCATTTT CASSSGTPAGNQPQHF
TRBJ2-5 . . TRBV9 TGTGCCAGCAGCGAGAATCTCGGACAGGGAGGGGCAGAGACCCAGTACTTC CASSENLGQGGAETQYF
TRBJ2-3 . . TRBV7-3 TGTGCCAGCAGCTTAGTCGGGAGCACAGATACGCAGTATTTT CASSLVGSTDTQYF
TRBJ2-7 TRBD2 . TRBV11-2 TGTGCCAGCACCCCGGCTAGCGGTCTGGAGCAGTACTTC CASTPASGLEQYF
TRBJ1-1 . . TRBV10-3 TGTGCCATCAGGTTGGGCTTTACTATGAACACTGAAGCTTTCTTT CAIRLGFTMNTEAFF
TRBJ1-5 . . TRBV5-4 TGTGCCAGCTCCCCCCCCTTAGGCAGTCAGCCCCAGCATTTT CASSPPLGSQPQHF
TRBJ2-7 TRBD1 . TRBV4-1 TGCGCCAGCAGCATAACCTCAGGGGGCGGCGAGCAGTACTTC CASSITSGGGEQYF
TRBJ2-2 TRBD2 . TRBV9 TGTGCCAGCAGCGCCGGACAGGCCGGACTAGCGGGAGGGATCACCGGGGAGCTGTTTTTT CASSAGQAGLAGGITGELFF
TRBJ1-4 . . TRBV27 TGTGCCAGCAGTCCCAAGAGGTCGTTTAATGAAAAACTGTTTTTT CASSPKRSFNEKLFF
TRBJ1-1 . . TRBV28 TGTGCCAGCAACAAAATAAACACTGAAGCTTTCTTT CASNKINTEAFF
TRBJ2-7 . . TRBV5-1 TGCGCCAGCAGCTTGGGCGGTCCCAGCGGATTCACCTACGAGCAGTACTTC CASSLGGPSGFTYEQYF
TRBJ2-7 TRBD2 . TRBV28 TGTGCCAGCAGTCTATTGACTAGCGGGACGGGGGAGCAGTACTTC CASSLLTSGTGEQYF
TRBJ2-1 TRBD1 . TRBV6-5 TGTGCCAGCAGTTACACCAGACAGGGGGCATACAATGAGCAGTTCTTC CASSYTRQGAYNEQFF
TRBJ2-7 . . TRBV7-6 TGTGCCAGCAGACCGCCCGGGGTACACGAGCAGTACTTC CASRPPGVHEQYF
TRBJ1-3 . . TRBV10-2 TGCGCCAGCAGTGACCGGGGGGCGAACGGAAACACCATATATTTT CASSDRGANGNTIYF
TRBJ2-7 TRBD2 . TRBV5-4 TGTGCCAGCAGCCTTCTAGCGGGAGGGCCCTACGAGCAGTACTTC CASSLLAGGPYEQYF
TRBJ2-5 . . TRBV2 TGTGCCAGCAGTCGGGGGGCCATCCAAGAGACCCAGTACTTC CASSRGAIQETQYF
TRBJ2-7 TRBD1 . TRBV7-9 TGTGCCAGCAGCCCCCTCAGGACAGGCTCCTACGAGCAGTACTTC CASSPLRTGSYEQYF
TRBJ1-5 TRBD1 . TRBV6-6 TGTGCCAGCCGACAGGGGGTCCGCAATCAGCCCCAGCATTTT CASRQGVRNQPQHF
TRBJ2-7 TRBD2 . TRBV4-1 TGCGCCAGCAGCCAAGTCACTAGCGGTACCTACGAGCAGTACTTC CASSQVTSGTYEQYF
TRBJ2-7 TRBD2 . TRBV18 TGTGCCAGCTCACCACCGAAGGGTAGCGGGAATCGACTCGAGCAGTACTTC CASSPPKGSGNRLEQYF
TRBJ2-1 TRBD2 . TRBV7-9 TGTGCCAGCAGCTTATTTCGGGCTAGCGGGAGCGATGAGCAGTTCTTC CASSLFRASGSDEQFF
TRBJ2-1 TRBD1 . TRBV29-1 TGCAGCGCCCGGGACAGGGGACTCAATGAGCAGTTCTTC CSARDRGLNEQFF
TRBJ1-1 . . TRBV9 TGTGCCAGCAGCGACTCCGGAGGGAACACTGAAGCTTTCTTT CASSDSGGNTEAFF
TRBJ1-5 . . TRBV5-8 TGTGCCAGCAGCCCCAATCAGCCCCAGCATTTT CASSPNQPQHF
TRBJ2-6 . . TRBV28 TGTGCCAGCAGCCAAGGCAGTGGGGCTGGGGCCAACGTCCTGACTTTC CASSQGSGAGANVLTF
TRBJ2-7 . . TRBV5-8 TGTGCCAGCAGCTTGGAGCGCGCGGGGTACGAGCAGTACTTC CASSLERAGYEQYF
TRBJ1-4 TRBD1 . TRBV28 TGTGCCAGCACCTCACAGGGGGTAATGGTCCTTTCGAATGAAAAACTGTTTTTT CASTSQGVMVLSNEKLFF
TRBJ1-5 TRBD1 . TRBV19 TGTGCCAGTAGTATTACGTGGACAGGGGACAATCAGCCCCAGCATTTT CASSITWTGDNQPQHF
TRBJ1-4 . . TRBV2 TGTGCCAGCAGTCATTGGACCTCAACTAATGAAAAACTGTTTTTT CASSHWTSTNEKLFF
TRBJ2-7 . . TRBV2 TGTGCCAGCAGTGAAGTGCGCCAGGGAATATACGAGCAGTACTTC CASSEVRQGIYEQYF
TRBJ2-1 TRBD2 once TRBV4-3 TGCGCCAGCAGCCAAGAAAGTTTTAGCGGGAGGTACCCCTACAATGAGCAGTTCTTC CASSQESFSGRYPYNEQFF
TRBJ2-7 . once TRBV9 TGTGCCAGCAGCCCTACTAGCATGCTCCTCTCCGAGCAGTACTTC CASSPTSMLLSEQYF
TRBJ2-1 TRBD2 . TRBV11-2 TGTGCCAGCAGCTCCTGGACTAGCGGGGCCCATGAGCAGTTCTTC CASSSWTSGAHEQFF
TRBJ1-2 TRBD1 . TRBV5-1 TGCGCCAGCAGCTTGGCCCGGGACAGGGGGCGTGATGATTATGGCTACACCTTC CASSLARDRGRDDYGYTF
TRBJ2-7 . . TRBV27 TGTGCCAGCAGTTTCGGGGCCCCCTACGAGCAGTACTTC CASSFGAPYEQYF
TRBJ1-1 TRBD1 . TRBV30 TGTGCCTGGAGTCCGACAGGGGCAAACACTGAAGCTTTCTTT CAWSPTGANTEAFF